This TCR beta chain comes out of a study of cytomegalovirus exposure and HLA in healthy donors. PCR amplification relied on 60 Vbeta primers (plus 13 Jbeta primers). Assay used: immunoSEQ multiplex PCR; TCRdb lists only in-frame clones, some missing. This sample has 130,000 or so clones; 70% to 85% occur once, and the top ten carry 1.5% to 2%. Trimming cost V 3 bases and J 0 bases, with 12 bases left between them. This CDR3 is built from 16 residues. In germline, CDR1 is LNHNV, CDR2 YYDKDF (reference sequence). The receptor's source is a man between 35 and 55 years old in good health and CMV-seronegative. V usage is TRBV15 and J usage is TRBJ1-5; tentatively, D is TRBD1 (5 bases). Material for sequencing was PBMCs. Here the CDR3 DNA reads TGTGCCACCAGCAGCAGATATGGGGCTAGCAATCAGCCCCAGCATTTT. Translation gives CATSSRYGASNQPQHF. Full variable domain (remainder filled in from reference TRBV15 and TRBJ1-5): DAMVIQNPRYQVTQFGKPVTLSCSQTLNHNVMYWYQQKSSQAPKLLFHYYDKDFNNEADTPDNFQSRRPNTSFCFLDIRSPGLGDTAMYLCATSSRYGASNQPQHFGDGTRLSIL.